The 20 T cell receptor beta chains below all came from one sample that was sequenced in a study of shared clonotypes between healthy human individuals. CD45RO negativity and positive selection for CCR7 defined naive CD8 cells, a population that excluded terminally differentiated effector memory CD45RA+ cells. The assay was immunoSEQ multiplex PCR, and TCRdb's table has in-frame clones only and misses some. Of about 1,900,000 clones listed, over 85% were seen once; the top ten hold 0.9% to 1.5%. Source material: naive CD8+ T cells sorted from blood. The receptors here all came from a young man in good health.

This chain uses TRBV30 with TRBJ2-3, with TRBD2 matching 8 bases. The CDR3 has 16 amino acids. CDR1 is GTSNPN and CDR2 is SVGIG in the germline V gene (reference sequence). V was pared by 1 base and J by 0 bases, with 6 bases of the junction left unmatched. The CDR3 DNA is TGTGCCTGGAGTGGTAGCTCTAGCGGGAGCACAGATACGCAGTATTTT. It codes for CAWSGSSSGSTDTQYF. The full variable domain, its missing parts supplied by reference TRBV30 and TRBJ2-3, is SQTIHQWPATLVQPVGSPLSLECTVEGTSNPNLYWYRQAAGRGLQLLFYSVGIGQISSEVPQNLSASRPQDRQFILSSKKLLLSDSGFYLCAWSGSSSGSTDTQYFGPGTRLTVL.

In its sample, this clone was seen once. Distinct nucleotide sequences in the sample also encode this CDR3. The V gene is TRBV6-5, the J gene TRBJ2-1, with 8 bases identical to TRBD2. The germline V gene encodes CDR1 MNHEY and CDR2 SVGAGI. CDR3 size: 15 residues. V shed 3 bases, J shed 4 bases, and the junction held 5 bases outside the gene matches. CDR3 in amino acids: CASSYSAGGYNEQFF. The CDR3, as DNA: TGTGCCAGCAGTTATTCGGCGGGGGGATACAATGAGCAGTTCTTC.

The rearrangement joins TRBV27 to TRBJ2-1; tentatively, D is TRBD2 (5 bases). This CDR3 is 15 amino acids long. The germline gives CDR1 MNHEY, CDR2 SMNVEV (reference sequence). Trimming shortened V by 3 bases and J by 4 bases, and 13 bases separated the two germline ends. CDR3 DNA sequence: TGTGCCAGCAGTTTTTTGGGGAGCGCTTACAATGAGCAGTTCTTC. Encoded protein: CASSFLGSAYNEQFF.

V usage is TRBV4-3 and J usage is TRBJ2-1; 9 nucleotides line up with TRBD2. Germline V gene lookup returns CDR1 LGHNA and CDR2 YSLEER. This CDR3 is built from 15 residues. Unmatched junction bases numbered 5, after V lost 1 base and J lost 7 bases. The CDR3 loop reads CASSQGLAGRNEQFF. CDR3 DNA: TGCGCCAGCAGCCAAGGGCTAGCGGGAAGGAATGAGCAGTTCTTC.

The genes are TRBV4-3 and TRBJ2-5, with D possibly TRBD2 on 5 matching bases. V lost 0 bases to trimming and J lost 5 bases, with 19 bases between them. Germline V gives CDR1 LGHNA, CDR2 YSLEER. The CDR3 is 17 amino acids. The CDR3 region is CASSQDQEGRLGETQYF. CDR3 coding DNA: TGCGCCAGCAGCCAAGATCAGGAAGGGAGATTGGGGGAGACCCAGTACTTC.

The chain combines TRBV4-2 with TRBJ2-3; D gene unclear. This CDR3 contains 14 residues. From germline, CDR1 is LGHNA and CDR2 YNFKEQ. Trimming shortened V by 5 bases and J by 0 bases, and 9 bases separated the two germline ends. CDR3 protein: CASSGFTSTDTQYF. The CDR3 DNA reads as TGTGCCAGCAGCGGTTTTACCAGCACAGATACGCAGTATTTT.

The rearrangement joins TRBV6-5 to TRBJ2-5; D perhaps matches TRBD1 (6 bases). V lost 5 bases to trimming and J lost 5 bases, with 18 bases between them. CDR1 is MNHEY and CDR2 is SVGAGI in the germline V gene. CDR3 length: 15 amino acids. Written as DNA, the CDR3 is TGTGCCAGCAGTCCAGGGGACATCCCTGGGGAGACCCAGTACTTC. It codes for CASSPGDIPGETQYF.

The chain employs TRBV7-8 and TRBJ2-3, with 8 bases that match TRBD2. CDR3 length equals 13 residues. Germline V gene data show CDR1 as SGHVS and CDR2 as FQNEAQ. The V and J ends lost 5 bases and 10 bases, in that order; junction bases with no gene match: 8. For the CDR3, the DNA is TGTGCCAGCAGCCTCACGGGGGGGGCAGCGCAGTATTTT. Residues: CASSLTGGAAQYF.

The V gene is TRBV6-1, the J gene TRBJ2-2; possible D gene TRBD2, 5 bases. Per the germline V gene, CDR1 is MNHNS and CDR2 is SASEGT. The CDR3 is 17 amino acids. Between the trimmed V and J ends, which lost 2 bases and 0 bases, there was a span of 13 bases. The CDR3 is CASSERSLESNTGELFF. DNA for the CDR3: TGTGCCAGCAGTGAACGCTCACTAGAATCGAACACCGGGGAGCTGTTTTTT.

This sequence joins TRBV27 and TRBJ2-7, with 7 bases matching TRBD2. V lost 3 bases to trimming and J lost 3 bases; unmatched junction nucleotides: 5. Germline V gene data show CDR1 as MNHEY and CDR2 as SMNVEV (reference sequence). The CDR3 consists of 14 residues. The DNA of the CDR3 is TGTGCCAGCAGTTTCCAGCGGGACTACTACGAGCAGTACTTC. Its protein is CASSFQRDYYEQYF.

This sequence joins TRBV10-1 and TRBJ1-6, with TRBD1 identical over 7 bases. This CDR3 region has 14 residues. The V gene end was trimmed by 4 bases and the J gene end by 10 bases; junction bases not matched to a gene: 7. The germline V gene has CDR1 WNHNN and CDR2 SYGVQD (reference sequence). CDR3 nucleotide sequence: TGCGCCAGCAGTGCGGGACAGCCTGGGTCACCCCTCCACTTT. It translates to CASSAGQPGSPLHF.

The chain uses TRBV23-1 and TRBJ2-1; D may correspond to TRBD1 or TRBD2 (5 bases each). TRBV23-1 is annotated as an ORF whose role is uncertain. CDR3 length: 18 amino acids. The V and J ends lost 0 bases and 5 bases respectively, with 20 bases between them. The CDR3 DNA reads as TGCGCCAGCAGTCAATCGAGAGTGGGGCGGAGGCAGGACAATGAGCAGTTCTTC. It yields the protein CASSQSRVGRRQDNEQFF.

The chain is built from TRBV5-1 and TRBJ2-1; TRBD2 agrees at 8 bases. V lost 0 bases to trimming and J lost 5 bases; unmatched junction nucleotides: 7. The CDR3 consists of 16 residues. Germline lookup yields CDR1 SGHRS and CDR2 YFSETQ. The CDR3 DNA is TGCGCCAGCAGCTTGGGAGGTAGCGGGGTCGACAATGAGCAGTTCTTC. It is translated as CASSLGGSGVDNEQFF.

The chain joins TRBV25-1 to TRBJ2-5; TRBD2 might be the D (6 bases). V lost 5 bases and J 1 base, leaving 14 bases between the germline ends. There are 15 residues in the CDR3. CDR1 is MGHDK and CDR2 is SYGVNS in the germline V gene. In DNA form, the CDR3 reads TGTGCCAGCAGTCTGACTGGGACTCCCCAAGAGACCCAGTACTTC. This encodes CASSLTGTPQETQYF.

The V call is TRBV2, the J call TRBJ2-1, with 10 bases fitting TRBD2. Germline V lookup: CDR1 SNHLY, CDR2 FYNNEI. The CDR3 totals 15 residues. Losses at the gene ends were 2 bases for V and 6 bases for J; bases not matched to a gene: 4. Here the CDR3 reads CASSELAGVRNEQFF. In DNA form, the CDR3 reads TGTGCCAGCAGTGAACTAGCGGGAGTACGCAATGAGCAGTTCTTC.

CDR3 coding DNA: TGTGCCAGTAGCCGGGACAGCAATTCACCCCTCCACTTT. Protein product: CASSRDSNSPLHF. The rearrangement joins TRBV19 to TRBJ1-6; 7 nucleotides agree with TRBD1. The CDR3 length is 13 residues. Trimming took 6 bases from V and 7 from J; bases not matched to a gene: 3. Germline V CDR1 and CDR2: LNHDA, SQIVND (reference sequence).

The chain combines TRBV6-1 with TRBJ2-7; D remains ambiguous. Germline V gives CDR1 MNHNS, CDR2 SASEGT. V was trimmed by 6 bases and J by 2 bases, leaving 14 bases between them. This CDR3 is built from 14 residues. In DNA, the CDR3 is TGTGCCAGCAGCCCCGACTGGGTAACCTACGAGCAGTACTTC. This translates into CASSPDWVTYEQYF.

The chain carries TRBV9 and TRBJ1-2, with D possibly matching TRBD1 (6 bases). V was cut by 9 bases and J by 4 bases, with 13 bases left in between. CDR1 is SGDLS, CDR2 YYNGEE, per germline. This CDR3 region has 12 residues. The CDR3, as DNA: TGTGCCAACACAGCGGGGGCCTATGGCTACACCTTC. The encoded protein is CANTAGAYGYTF.

In regard to this clone: Other nucleotide sequences in the sample specify the same CDR3. The V and J genes are TRBV27 and TRBJ2-2, with 7 bases matching TRBD2. J lost 7 bases, V lost 4 bases, and 0 bases had no gene match. CDR1 is MNHEY and CDR2 is SMNVEV in the germline V gene (reference sequence). The CDR3 spans 12 residues. The CDR3 is CASSSGGGELFF. The CDR3 DNA is TGTGCCAGCAGTTCGGGGGGCGGGGAGCTGTTTTTT.

V is TRBV2 and J is TRBJ1-4; D ambiguous. Germline CDR1 and CDR2: SNHLY and FYNNEI. V was pared by 2 bases and J by 0 bases, with 4 bases between. The CDR3 is 14 residues long. The CDR3 DNA sequence: TGTGCCAGCAGTGAAAGTGCAACTAATGAAAAACTGTTTTTT. Its translation: CASSESATNEKLFF.